A selection of T cell receptor beta chains follows, all from one sample in a study of identical twins. MiXCR was run by TCRdb on the 5' RACE reads, yielding one entry per CDR3 protein. The sample shows under 300,000 distinct CDR3 sequences, 5% to 7% of them seen only once. A further study also used this sample, focusing on T cells expressing NK-cell markers.

Sequencing used CD8+ T cells sorted from blood. The receptors were sampled from a woman aged 18-30 years in good health. Both conserved end residues are part of each CDR3. The order of the fields is V gene, J gene, clone size, D gene, CDR3 protein, CDR3 DNA. The D gene is left open where the match is weak. A row's size may be missing; if present it is once, few, many or a size class.

v_call: TRBV14; j_call: TRBJ2-5; clone_size: -; d_call: TRBD2; cdr3_aa: CASSPLAGAIKGGGETQYF; cdr3_nt: TGTGCCAGCAGCCCCTTAGCGGGAGCGATAAAGGGAGGCGGAGAGACCCAGTACTTC
v_call: TRBV29-1; j_call: TRBJ2-1; clone_size: -; d_call: TRBD2; cdr3_aa: CSVSGGDLNEQFF; cdr3_nt: TGCAGCGTTAGCGGGGGGGATCTCAATGAGCAGTTCTTC
v_call: TRBV7-9; j_call: TRBJ1-2; clone_size: few; d_call: TRBD1; cdr3_aa: CASSREGASTTIYGYTF; cdr3_nt: TGTGCCAGCAGCCGCGAGGGGGCCAGCACGACCATCTATGGCTACACCTTC
v_call: TRBV24-1; j_call: TRBJ2-2; clone_size: -; d_call: -; cdr3_aa: CATSVGGASGELFF; cdr3_nt: TGTGCCACCAGTGTGGGGGGCGCATCCGGGGAGCTGTTTTTT
v_call: TRBV12-3/TRBV12-4; j_call: TRBJ2-3; clone_size: -; d_call: -; cdr3_aa: CASRSHLTHTQYF; cdr3_nt: TGTGCCAGCAGGTCGCACCTCACACATACGCAGTATTTT
v_call: TRBV27; j_call: TRBJ2-3; clone_size: many; d_call: TRBD2; cdr3_aa: CASSVTSGYTDTQYF; cdr3_nt: TGTGCCAGCAGTGTGACTAGCGGATACACAGATACGCAGTATTTT
v_call: TRBV9; j_call: TRBJ2-5; clone_size: -; d_call: TRBD2; cdr3_aa: CASSVEGSGGASETQYF; cdr3_nt: TGTGCCAGCAGCGTAGAGGGCAGCGGGGGGGCCTCAGAGACCCAGTACTTC
v_call: TRBV20-1; j_call: TRBJ2-2; clone_size: -; d_call: -; cdr3_aa: CSAKPRGTGELFF; cdr3_nt: TGCAGTGCTAAACCCAGGGGCACCGGGGAGCTGTTTTTT
v_call: TRBV7-2; j_call: TRBJ2-7; clone_size: many; d_call: -; cdr3_aa: CASSYLVAYEQYF; cdr3_nt: TGTGCCAGCAGCTACCTAGTGGCCTACGAGCAGTACTTC
v_call: TRBV7-9; j_call: TRBJ1-1; clone_size: many; d_call: -; cdr3_aa: CASSPLEPRLNTEAFF; cdr3_nt: TGTGCCAGCAGCCCGCTCGAGCCTCGGCTGAACACTGAAGCTTTCTTT
v_call: TRBV3-1; j_call: TRBJ1-2; clone_size: many; d_call: -; cdr3_aa: CASSQDRERGTNYGYTF; cdr3_nt: TGTGCCAGCAGCCAAGACAGGGAACGCGGAACTAACTATGGCTACACCTTC
v_call: TRBV4-3; j_call: TRBJ1-1; clone_size: few; d_call: TRBD1; cdr3_aa: CASKSGGDTEAFF; cdr3_nt: TGCGCCAGCAAGTCAGGGGGGGACACTGAAGCTTTCTTT
v_call: TRBV27; j_call: TRBJ2-5; clone_size: medium-sized; d_call: -; cdr3_aa: CASSFVGQETQYF; cdr3_nt: TGTGCCAGCAGTTTTGTTGGGCAAGAGACCCAGTACTTC
v_call: TRBV29-1; j_call: TRBJ1-1; clone_size: -; d_call: TRBD1; cdr3_aa: CSVTGVRNTEAFF; cdr3_nt: TGCAGCGTTACAGGGGTGAGAAACACTGAAGCTTTCTTT
v_call: TRBV30; j_call: TRBJ1-1; clone_size: few; d_call: -; cdr3_aa: CAWTGSRRSVIMNTEAFF; cdr3_nt: TGTGCCTGGACGGGGTCCAGACGGTCAGTAATCATGAACACTGAAGCTTTCTTT
v_call: TRBV19; j_call: TRBJ2-1; clone_size: -; d_call: -; cdr3_aa: CASSAIGLEVDNEQFF; cdr3_nt: TGTGCCAGTAGTGCGATAGGACTCGAGGTAGACAATGAGCAGTTCTTC
v_call: TRBV12-3/TRBV12-4; j_call: TRBJ2-1; clone_size: few; d_call: -; cdr3_aa: CASSLGLFAYNEQFF; cdr3_nt: TGTGCCAGCAGTTTAGGGCTATTCGCCTACAATGAGCAGTTCTTC
v_call: TRBV20-1; j_call: TRBJ2-7; clone_size: -; d_call: -; cdr3_aa: CSATDSSGLGGYEQYF; cdr3_nt: TGCAGTGCGACAGACAGTTCGGGCTTAGGGGGCTACGAGCAGTACTTC
v_call: TRBV7-9; j_call: TRBJ2-1; clone_size: many; d_call: TRBD2; cdr3_aa: CASSPPGAGVGYNEQFF; cdr3_nt: TGTGCCAGCAGCCCCCCTGGAGCGGGGGTAGGTTACAATGAGCAGTTCTTC
v_call: TRBV5-4; j_call: TRBJ2-5; clone_size: -; d_call: TRBD1; cdr3_aa: CASSLDLGQGASGQETQYF; cdr3_nt: TGTGCCAGCAGCTTGGATCTCGGACAGGGGGCTAGCGGGCAAGAGACCCAGTACTTC
v_call: TRBV7-9; j_call: TRBJ2-7; clone_size: many; d_call: TRBD2; cdr3_aa: CASSSEWEGRYEQYF; cdr3_nt: TGTGCCAGCAGCTCCGAGTGGGAGGGCCGATACGAGCAGTACTTC
v_call: TRBV7-8; j_call: TRBJ2-3; clone_size: few; d_call: TRBD2; cdr3_aa: CASSSPRRGSGTDTQYF; cdr3_nt: TGTGCCAGCAGCTCCCCTCGGCGGGGGAGCGGCACAGATACGCAGTATTTT
v_call: TRBV15; j_call: TRBJ2-2; clone_size: many; d_call: -; cdr3_aa: CATSRARDATGELFF; cdr3_nt: TGTGCCACCAGCAGAGCCAGGGACGCCACCGGGGAGCTGTTTTTT
v_call: TRBV7-2; j_call: TRBJ1-6; clone_size: many; d_call: TRBD1; cdr3_aa: CASSSGQGTSPLHF; cdr3_nt: TGTGCCAGCAGCTCAGGACAGGGTACTTCACCCCTCCACTTT
v_call: TRBV7-8; j_call: TRBJ2-3; clone_size: -; d_call: -; cdr3_aa: CASSSNELARAVDTQYF; cdr3_nt: TGTGCCAGCAGTTCCAACGAGCTAGCGCGAGCAGTAGATACGCAGTATTTT
v_call: TRBV12-3/TRBV12-4; j_call: TRBJ1-1; clone_size: many; d_call: -; cdr3_aa: CASILGTEAFF; cdr3_nt: TGTGCCAGCATCCTTGGCACTGAAGCTTTCTTT
v_call: TRBV7-9; j_call: TRBJ2-1; clone_size: -; d_call: -; cdr3_aa: CASSFLESVNEQFF; cdr3_nt: TGTGCCAGCAGTTTTTTAGAATCGGTCAATGAGCAGTTCTTC
v_call: TRBV20-1; j_call: TRBJ1-2; clone_size: many; d_call: TRBD1; cdr3_aa: CSARTGALYGYTF; cdr3_nt: TGCAGTGCGCGGACAGGGGCCCTCTATGGCTACACCTTC
v_call: TRBV4-3; j_call: TRBJ2-7; clone_size: -; d_call: -; cdr3_aa: CASSSGTYTYEQYF; cdr3_nt: TGCGCCAGCAGCTCCGGGACCTACACCTACGAGCAGTACTTC
v_call: TRBV7-9; j_call: TRBJ2-7; clone_size: -; d_call: -; cdr3_aa: CASNFPGGGAYEQYF; cdr3_nt: TGTGCCAGCAACTTCCCGGGTGGGGGGGCTTACGAGCAGTACTTC
v_call: TRBV9; j_call: TRBJ2-2; clone_size: many; d_call: -; cdr3_aa: CASSGDYGGELFF; cdr3_nt: TGTGCCAGCAGCGGCGACTACGGCGGGGAGCTGTTTTTT
v_call: TRBV19; j_call: TRBJ2-3; clone_size: few; d_call: TRBD2; cdr3_aa: CASSPSGGETDTQYF; cdr3_nt: TGTGCCAGTAGTCCGAGCGGGGGGGAGACAGATACGCAGTATTTT